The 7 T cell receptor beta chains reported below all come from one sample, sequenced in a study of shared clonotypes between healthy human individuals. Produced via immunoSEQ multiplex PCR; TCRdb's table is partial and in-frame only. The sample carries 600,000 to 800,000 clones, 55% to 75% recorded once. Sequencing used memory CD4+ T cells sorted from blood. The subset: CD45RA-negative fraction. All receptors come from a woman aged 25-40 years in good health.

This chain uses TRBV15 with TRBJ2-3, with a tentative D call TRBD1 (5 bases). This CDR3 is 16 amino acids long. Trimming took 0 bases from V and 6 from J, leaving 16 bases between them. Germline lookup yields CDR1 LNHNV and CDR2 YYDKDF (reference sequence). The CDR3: CATSRDLGRTWDTQYF. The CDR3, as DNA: TGTGCCACCAGCAGAGATTTAGGGCGGACATGGGATACGCAGTATTTT.

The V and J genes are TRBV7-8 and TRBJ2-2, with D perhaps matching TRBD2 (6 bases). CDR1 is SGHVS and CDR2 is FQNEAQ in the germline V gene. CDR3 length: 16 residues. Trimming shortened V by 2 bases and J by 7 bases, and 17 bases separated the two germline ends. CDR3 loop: CASSLLSGIGGGELFF. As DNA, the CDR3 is TGTGCCAGCAGCTTATTATCAGGAATCGGGGGCGGGGAGCTGTTTTTT. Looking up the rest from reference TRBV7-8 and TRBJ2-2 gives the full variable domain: GAGVSQSPRYKVAKRGQDVALRCDPISGHVSLFWYQQALGQGPEFLTYFQNEAQLDKSGLPSDRFFAERPEGSVSTLKIQRTQQEDSAVYLCASSLLSGIGGGELFFGEGSRLTVL.

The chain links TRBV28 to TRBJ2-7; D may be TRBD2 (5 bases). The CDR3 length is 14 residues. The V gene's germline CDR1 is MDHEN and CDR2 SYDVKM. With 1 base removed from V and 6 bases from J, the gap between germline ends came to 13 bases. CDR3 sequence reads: CASSLYGIPSEQYF. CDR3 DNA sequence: TGTGCCAGCAGTTTATACGGGATCCCCTCCGAGCAGTACTTC.

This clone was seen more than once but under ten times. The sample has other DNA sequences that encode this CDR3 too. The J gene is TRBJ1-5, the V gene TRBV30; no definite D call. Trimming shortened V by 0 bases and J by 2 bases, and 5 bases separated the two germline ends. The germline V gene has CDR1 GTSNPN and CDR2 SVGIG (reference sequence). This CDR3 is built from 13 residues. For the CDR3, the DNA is TGTGCCTGGAGTGTACGGGGCAATCAGCCCCAGCATTTT. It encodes CAWSVRGNQPQHF. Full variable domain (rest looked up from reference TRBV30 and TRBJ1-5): SQTIHQWPATLVQPVGSPLSLECTVEGTSNPNLYWYRQAAGRGLQLLFYSVGIGQISSEVPQNLSASRPQDRQFILSSKKLLLSDSGFYLCAWSVRGNQPQHFGDGTRLSIL.

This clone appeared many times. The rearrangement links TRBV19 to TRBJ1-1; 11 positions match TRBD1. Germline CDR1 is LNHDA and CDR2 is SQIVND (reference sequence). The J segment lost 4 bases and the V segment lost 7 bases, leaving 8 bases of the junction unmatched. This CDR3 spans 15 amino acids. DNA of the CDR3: TGTGCCAGTATCGCCGGGACAGGGGGTTTCACTGAAGCTTTCTTT. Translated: CASIAGTGGFTEAFF.

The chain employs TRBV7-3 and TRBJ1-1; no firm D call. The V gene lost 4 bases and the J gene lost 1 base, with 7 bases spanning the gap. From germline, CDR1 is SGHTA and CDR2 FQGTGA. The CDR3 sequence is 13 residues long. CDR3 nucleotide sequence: TGTGCCAGCAGCTCTTATCAGAACACTGAAGCTTTCTTT. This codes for CASSSYQNTEAFF. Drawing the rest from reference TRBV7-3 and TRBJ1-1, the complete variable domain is GAGVSQTPSNKVTEKGKYVELRCDPISGHTALYWYRQSLGQGPEFLIYFQGTGAADDSGLPNDRFFAVRPEGSVSTLKIQRTERGDSAVYLCASSSYQNTEAFFGQGTRLTVV.

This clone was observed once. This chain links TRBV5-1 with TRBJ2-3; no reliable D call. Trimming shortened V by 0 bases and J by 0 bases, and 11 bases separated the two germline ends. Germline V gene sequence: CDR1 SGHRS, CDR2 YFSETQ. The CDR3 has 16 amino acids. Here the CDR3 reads CASSLVATSSTDTQYF. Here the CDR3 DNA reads TGCGCCAGCAGCTTGGTCGCCACCTCTAGCACAGATACGCAGTATTTT. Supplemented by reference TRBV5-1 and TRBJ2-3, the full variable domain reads KAGVTQTPRYLIKTRGQQVTLSCSPISGHRSVSWYQQTPGQGLQFLFEYFSETQRNKGNFPGRFSGRQFSNSRSEMNVSTLELGDSALYLCASSLVATSSTDTQYFGPGTRLTVL.